This T cell receptor (beta chain) was identified during a study of OX40 agonist ivuxolimab in advanced cancers. Study-wide findings and caveats: Still undetermined is the antigen specificity of the expanded peripheral T cells. Clonal expansion by week 6 occurred in CD4+ and CD8+ blood T cells (at 0.1 to 3.0 mg/kg).

As to this clone: Antigen specificity is unknown.

Trimming pared 6 bases from V and 4 bases from J, leaving 7 bases between. Germline values: CDR1 MNHEY, CDR2 SVGAGI. CDR3 length: 11 amino acids. Assay used: immunoSEQ multiplex PCR; TCRdb lists only in-frame clones, some missing. This sample has 76,000 or so clones, with around 85% found just once. V usage is TRBV6-5 and J usage is TRBJ2-7; no firm D call. The TCR comes from an adult with an advanced solid tumor such as melanoma, head and neck, liver or kidney cancer. This material consisted of CD4+ or CD8+ T cells sorted from blood, taken in a trial of the OX40 agonist ivuxolimab. CDR3 loop: CASRRHYEQYF. CDR3 nucleotide sequence: TGTGCCAGCAGAAGACATTACGAGCAGTACTTC.